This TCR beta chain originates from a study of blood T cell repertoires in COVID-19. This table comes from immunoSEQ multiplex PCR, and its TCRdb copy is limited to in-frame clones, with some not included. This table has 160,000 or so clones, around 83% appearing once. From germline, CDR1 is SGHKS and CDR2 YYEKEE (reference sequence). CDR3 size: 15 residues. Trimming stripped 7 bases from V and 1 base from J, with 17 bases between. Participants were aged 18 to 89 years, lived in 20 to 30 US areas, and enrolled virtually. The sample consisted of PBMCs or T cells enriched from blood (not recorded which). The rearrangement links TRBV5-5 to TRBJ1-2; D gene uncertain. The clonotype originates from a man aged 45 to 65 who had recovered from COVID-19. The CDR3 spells CASGPRLRVNYGYTF. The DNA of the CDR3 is TGTGCCAGCGGCCCGCGGTTGAGGGTTAACTATGGCTACACCTTC.